Sequencing of this T cell receptor (beta chain) was carried out in a study of T-cell reconstitution after alpha-beta-depleted transplantation in children listed by TCRdb under 2016. General notes on the study: Using TCR repertoire profiling, the study followed T-cell immune reconstitution in a quantitative way in children after TCRalphabeta/CD19-depleted allogeneic hematopoietic cell transplantation.

The library was produced with PCR. Sequencing was carried out with an Illumina HiSeq 2500. TCR library preparation used molecular barcoding, with unique molecular identifiers applied to normalize quantification of the TCRbeta repertoire. TCRdb's own reprocessing of the public reads used fastp at Q25 and MiXCR and kept productive beta chains. Rows matching on CDR3 protein sequence are summarized as one entry with the most common DNA and genes. The sample has some 300,000 distinct CDR3 sequences on record, 6% to 10% of them singletons. 9.1% of the sample is taken by the ten largest. V lost 3 bases and J lost 2 bases; the stretch between them is 9 bases long. The germline V gene (reference sequence) yields DFQATT for CDR1 and SNEGSKA for CDR2. The CDR3 goes from the cysteine to the phenylalanine over 13 residues. The CDR3 DNA has 39 bases and is translated from base 1. The paper as a whole reports these results and caveats: Apparently early alphabetaT-cell count recovery about two months after transplant reportedly relied on only several hundred rapidly expanded clones derived from non-depleted graft cells. Hyperexpanded clone frequencies declined over subsequent months; after one year, T-cell counts and TCRbeta diversity were mostly attributed to newly produced T cells. The high TCRbeta diversity at day 60 in some patients was ascribed to recipient T cells and intrathymic progenitors that had survived conditioning.

The sample's treatment or condition label, in plain terms: allogeneic hematopoietic cell transplantation with graft depleted of TCRalphabeta T cells and CD19 B cells. The transplant recipients were children given TCRalphabeta/CD19-depleted allogeneic hematopoietic cell grafts. This clonotype was found many times. It lacks a known antigen. No qualities accompany the bases; no much larger clone lies one base away. The input for sequencing was peripheral blood, taken 360 days after TCRalphabeta/CD19-depleted stem cell transplant. The rearrangement joined TRBV20-1 to TRBJ2-3; the D gene cannot be resolved reliably. This receptor was obtained from a female patient aged 2-9 years who had a stem cell transplant for Fanconi anemia, so the T cells may come from the graft donor. The CDR3 amino acid sequence is: CSARPTATDTQYF. Here is the DNA: TGCAGTGCTAGGCCTACCGCCACAGATACGCAGTATTTT.